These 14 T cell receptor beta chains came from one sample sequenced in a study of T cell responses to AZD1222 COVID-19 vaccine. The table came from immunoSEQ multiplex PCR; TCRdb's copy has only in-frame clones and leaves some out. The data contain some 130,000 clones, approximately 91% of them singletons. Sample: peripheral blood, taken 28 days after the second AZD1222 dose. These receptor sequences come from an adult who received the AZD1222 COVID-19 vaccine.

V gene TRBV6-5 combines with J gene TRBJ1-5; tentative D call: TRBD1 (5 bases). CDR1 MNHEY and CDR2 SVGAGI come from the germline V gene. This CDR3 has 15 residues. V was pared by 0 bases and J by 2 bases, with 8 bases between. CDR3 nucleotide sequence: TGTGCCAGCAGTTACTCAGGGGCAGGCAATCAGCCCCAGCATTTT. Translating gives CASSYSGAGNQPQHF.

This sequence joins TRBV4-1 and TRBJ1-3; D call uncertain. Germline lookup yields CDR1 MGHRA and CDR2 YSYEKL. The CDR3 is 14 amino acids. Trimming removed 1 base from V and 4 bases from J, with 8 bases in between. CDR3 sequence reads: CASSQGGWGNTIYF. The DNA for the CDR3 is TGCGCCAGCAGCCAAGGCGGCTGGGGAAACACCATATATTTT.

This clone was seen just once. In DNA form, the CDR3 reads TGTGCCAGCAGCTTAGGTTATCAGGGAGGAAACACCATATATTTT. Its protein is CASSLGYQGGNTIYF. J is TRBJ1-3 and V is TRBV7-9; D may be TRBD1 (5 bases). The germline CDR1 and CDR2 sequences are SEHNR and FQNEAQ (reference sequence). This CDR3 spans 15 amino acids. Trimming cost V 1 base and J 4 bases, with 11 bases left between them. The complete variable domain, with remaining parts taken from reference TRBV7-9 and TRBJ1-3, reads DTGVSQNPRHKITKRGQNVTFRCDPISEHNRLYWYRQTLGQGPEFLTYFQNEAQLEKSRLLSDRFSAERPKGSFSTLEIQRTEQGDSAMYLCASSLGYQGGNTIYFGEGSWLTVV.

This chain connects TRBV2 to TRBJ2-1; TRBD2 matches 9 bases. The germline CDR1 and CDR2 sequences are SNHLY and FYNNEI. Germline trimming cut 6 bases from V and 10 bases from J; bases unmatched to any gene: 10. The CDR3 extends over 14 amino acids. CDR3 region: CASSPTRTSAEQFF. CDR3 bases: TGTGCCAGCAGCCCCACGCGGACTAGCGCCGAGCAGTTCTTC.

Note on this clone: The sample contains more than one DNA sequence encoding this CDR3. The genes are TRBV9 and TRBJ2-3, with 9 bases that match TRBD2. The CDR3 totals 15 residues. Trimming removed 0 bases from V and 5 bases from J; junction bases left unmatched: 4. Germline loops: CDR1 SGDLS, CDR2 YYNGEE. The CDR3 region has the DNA TGTGCCAGCAGCGTAGAGGGACTAGCAGGAGATACGCAGTATTTT. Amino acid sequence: CASSVEGLAGDTQYF.

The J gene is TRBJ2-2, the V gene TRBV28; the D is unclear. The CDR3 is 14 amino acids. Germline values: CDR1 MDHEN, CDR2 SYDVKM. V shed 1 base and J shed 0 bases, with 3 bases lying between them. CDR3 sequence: CASSLFSNTGELFF. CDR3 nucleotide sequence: TGTGCCAGCAGTTTATTTTCGAACACCGGGGAGCTGTTTTTT.

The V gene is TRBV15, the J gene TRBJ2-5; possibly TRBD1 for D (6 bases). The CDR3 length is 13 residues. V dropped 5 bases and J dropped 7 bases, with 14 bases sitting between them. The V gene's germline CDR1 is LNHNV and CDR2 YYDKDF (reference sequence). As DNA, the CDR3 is TGTGCCACCAGCGGCCCTAAAGGGGGGACCCAGTACTTC. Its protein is CATSGPKGGTQYF.

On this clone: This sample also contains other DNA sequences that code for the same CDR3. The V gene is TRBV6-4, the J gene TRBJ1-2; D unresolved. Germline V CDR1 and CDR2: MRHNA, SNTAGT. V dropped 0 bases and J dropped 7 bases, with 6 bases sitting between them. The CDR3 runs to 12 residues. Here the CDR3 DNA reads TGTGCCAGCAGTGACTCGAAGGTTGGCTACACCTTC. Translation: CASSDSKVGYTF.

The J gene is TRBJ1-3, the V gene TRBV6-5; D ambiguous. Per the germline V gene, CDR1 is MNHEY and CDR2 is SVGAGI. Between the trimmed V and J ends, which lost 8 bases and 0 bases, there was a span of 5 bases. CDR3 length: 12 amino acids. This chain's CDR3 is CASSLSGNTIYF. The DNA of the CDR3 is TGTGCCAGCTCACTCTCTGGAAACACCATATATTTT.

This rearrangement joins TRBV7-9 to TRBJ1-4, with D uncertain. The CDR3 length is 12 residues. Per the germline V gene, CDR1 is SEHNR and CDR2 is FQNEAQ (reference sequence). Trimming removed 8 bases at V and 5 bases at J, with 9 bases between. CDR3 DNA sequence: TGTGCCAGCTCCCCCGAGAATGAAAAACTGTTTTTT. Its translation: CASSPENEKLFF.

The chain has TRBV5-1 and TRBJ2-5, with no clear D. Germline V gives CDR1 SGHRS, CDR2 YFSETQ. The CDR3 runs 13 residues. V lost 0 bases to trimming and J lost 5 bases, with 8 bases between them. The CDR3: CASSLAGDETQYF. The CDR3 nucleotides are TGCGCCAGCAGCTTGGCCGGCGATGAGACCCAGTACTTC.

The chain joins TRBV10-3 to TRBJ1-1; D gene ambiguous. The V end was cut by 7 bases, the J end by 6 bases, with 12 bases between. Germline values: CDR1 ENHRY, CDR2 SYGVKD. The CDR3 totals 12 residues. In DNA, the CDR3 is TGTGCCATCACTTTAGACGGGTCTGAAGCTTTCTTT. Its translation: CAITLDGSEAFF.

CDR3 sequence reads: CASSSGTYSSPLHF. In DNA form, the CDR3 reads TGTGCCAGCAGCTCCGGGACTTATTCCTCACCCCTCCACTTT. J is TRBJ1-6 and V is TRBV3-1 (or the pseudogene TRBV3-2); tentatively, D is TRBD1 (5 bases). Trimming stripped 5 bases from V and 10 bases from J, with 15 bases between. This CDR3 spans 14 amino acids. The germline gives CDR1 LGHDT, CDR2 YNNKEL (reference sequence).

DNA for the CDR3: TGTGCCAGCAGTGAAGGGTTAAGCAATCAGCCCCAGCATTTT. It specifies CASSEGLSNQPQHF. The chain is built from TRBV6-1 and TRBJ1-5, with no clear D. The CDR3 contains 14 residues. CDR1 is MNHNS and CDR2 is SASEGT in the germline V gene. Between the trimmed V and J ends, which lost 1 base and 1 base, there was a span of 5 bases.